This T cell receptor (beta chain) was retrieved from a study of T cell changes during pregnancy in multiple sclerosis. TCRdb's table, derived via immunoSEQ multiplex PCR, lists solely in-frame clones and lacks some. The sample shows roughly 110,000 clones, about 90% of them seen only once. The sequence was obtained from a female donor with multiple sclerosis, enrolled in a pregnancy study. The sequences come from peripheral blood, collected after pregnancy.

The chain's CDR3 is CASSLTGQGDYGYTF. The CDR3 DNA follows: TGTGCCAGCAGCTTAACCGGACAGGGGGACTATGGCTACACCTTC. V gene TRBV7-3 combines with J gene TRBJ1-2, with 10 bases that match TRBD1. This CDR3 contains 15 residues. Germline CDR1 and CDR2: SGHTA and FQGTGA. Germline trimming cut 0 bases from V and 3 bases from J; bases unmatched to any gene: 1.